This entry concerns a single T cell receptor (beta chain). Additional DNA sequences in this sample encode the identical CDR3. Germline V lookup: CDR1 MDHEN, CDR2 SYDVKM. The CDR3 is made up of 11 amino acids. With 6 bases removed from V and 4 bases from J, the gap between germline ends came to 4 bases. Systemic immunosuppression or a history of autoimmune disease excluded patients. This entry is derived from a study of OX40 agonist ivuxolimab in advanced cancers. Background on the study: Dose-escalation patients had hepatocellular carcinoma, melanoma, renal cell or head and neck cancer.

Here immunoSEQ multiplex PCR was the method, and the copy in TCRdb shows in-frame clones only, minus some. The table has about 47,000 clones, about 76% seen once; the top ten hold approximately 6.5%. V is TRBV28 and J is TRBJ1-5; no reliable D call. The sample was CD4+ or CD8+ T cells sorted from blood, taken in a trial of the OX40 agonist ivuxolimab. The origin of this receptor is an adult with an advanced solid tumor such as melanoma, head and neck, liver or kidney cancer. CDR3 nucleotide sequence: TGTGCCAGCAGCATAAATCAGCCCCAGCATTTT. This sequence encodes CASSINQPQHF.